This T cell receptor beta chain was recorded in a study of T-cell reconstitution after alpha-beta-depleted transplantation in children. Preparing the TCRbeta library involved the use of unique molecular identifiers. TCRdb passed the PCR reads through MiXCR, listing each CDR3 protein once. In the table there are almost 600,000 distinct CDR3 sequences, more than 20% of which are singletons. Study-level points and caveats: After one year, T-cell counts and TCRbeta diversity mostly came from new T cells. As was reported, about two months after transplant, alpha-beta T cells came from several hundred expanded graft clones.

Remarks on this clonotype: Antigen unknown.

This TCR derives from a boy in the first two years of life with Wiskott-Aldrich syndrome, due to receive a stem cell transplant. The sample was PBMCs, taken before TCRalphabeta/CD19-depleted stem cell transplant.

This CDR3 reads CASSTLAGGLNEQFF. The CDR3 DNA is TGCGCCAGCAGCACCCTAGCGGGAGGTCTCAATGAGCAGTTCTTC. V gene TRBV5-1 combines with J gene TRBJ2-1, with 11 bases lining up with TRBD2. Germline V gene sequence: CDR1 SGHRS, CDR2 YFSETQ. After removal of 4 bases from V and 6 bases from J, the junction contained 6 bases not matched to a gene. The CDR3 runs 15 residues.